The 10 T cell receptor beta chains presented below share a single source sample, sequenced in a study of Ad26.COV2.S vaccination and SARS-CoV-2 variants. Measured with immunoSEQ multiplex PCR; TCRdb has only the in-frame clones, and not every one. Of approximately 480,000 clones in the sample, approximately 88% were seen once. Treatment given: roughly 19 received Ad26.COV2.S at low or high dose, single or two shots; 5 received placebo; per-sample allocation not given. The samples date from day 63 after the first vaccine or placebo injection. The sample was peripheral blood, taken in a trial of Ad26.COV2.S vaccine versus placebo. These receptors were collected from a person aged 18-65 years who received the Ad26.COV2.S COVID-19 vaccine or a placebo.

The chain recombines TRBV30 with TRBJ1-5; 9 nucleotides match TRBD1. V dropped 0 bases and J dropped 2; count of bases not matched to a gene: 11. The germline CDR1 and CDR2 sequences are GTSNPN and SVGIG (reference sequence). The CDR3 sequence is 18 residues long. CDR3 sequence (DNA): TGTGCCTGGAGTGTAAAGACAGGGGGTGTTCCTCGCAATCAGCCCCAGCATTTT. It specifies CAWSVKTGGVPRNQPQHF.

The rearrangement joins TRBV6-1 to TRBJ2-7; a weak D match, TRBD1 (7 bases). The CDR3 runs 17 residues. Trimming took 0 bases from V and 6 from J, leaving 21 bases between them. Germline V CDR1 and CDR2: MNHNS, SASEGT. CDR3 region: CASSEAEGGGGGFEQYF. The CDR3 DNA reads TGTGCCAGCAGTGAAGCGGAGGGGGGAGGAGGGGGCTTCGAGCAGTACTTC.

In its sample, this clone was seen once. The chain combines TRBV6-5 with TRBJ1-5; the match to TRBD1 covers 8 bases. The CDR3 runs 15 residues. V trimming: 6 bases; J trimming: 6 bases; junction bases outside the gene matches: 10. CDR1 MNHEY and CDR2 SVGAGI come from the germline V gene. The CDR3 DNA follows: TGTGCCAGCAGATTAACAGGGGGTGGGAGTCAGCCCCAGCATTTT. Protein sequence: CASRLTGGGSQPQHF.

The chain joins TRBV11-2 to TRBJ2-1; D unresolved. Trimming cost V 0 bases and J 7 bases, with 7 bases left between them. This CDR3 contains 13 residues. CDR1 and CDR2 from the germline V gene are SGHAT and FQNNGV. For the CDR3, the DNA is TGTGCCAGCAGCTTAGAAGTGACAAATGAGCAGTTCTTC. This translates into CASSLEVTNEQFF.

V usage is TRBV6-5 and J usage is TRBJ2-5; no reliable D call. Germline V gene data show CDR1 as MNHEY and CDR2 as SVGAGI. The CDR3 extends over 14 amino acids. Trimming stripped 2 bases from V and 5 bases from J, with 12 bases between. CDR3 in DNA: TGTGCCAGCAGTTACCGCGGCCCACCGGAGACCCAGTACTTC. The encoded protein is CASSYRGPPETQYF.

The genes are TRBV5-6 and TRBJ2-5; a weak D match, TRBD2 (5 bases). This CDR3 region has 16 residues. Between the trimmed V and J ends, which lost 1 base and 1 base, there was a span of 14 bases. In germline, CDR1 is SGHDT, CDR2 YYEEEE. The CDR3 sequence: CASSLLRASPQETQYF. In DNA form, the CDR3 reads TGTGCCAGCAGCTTGTTGCGGGCGTCTCCCCAAGAGACCCAGTACTTC.

This rearrangement joins TRBV10-3 to TRBJ2-1; D is ambiguous. Germline V lookup: CDR1 ENHRY, CDR2 SYGVKD. The ends were cut back, 8 bases at V and 8 bases at J, with 16 bases in the middle. The CDR3 is 13 residues long. As DNA, the CDR3 is TGTGCCATCGGTAACGGCCGTGGAGATGAGCAGTTCTTC. Residues: CAIGNGRGDEQFF.

The chain joins TRBV4-2 to TRBJ2-7, with D unclear. The CDR3 consists of 15 residues. Germline V lookup: CDR1 LGHNA, CDR2 YNFKEQ. With 0 bases removed from V and 4 bases from J, the gap between germline ends came to 13 bases. The CDR3 is CASSQEAPGGYEQYF. The CDR3 DNA follows: TGTGCCAGCAGCCAAGAAGCCCCCGGCGGATACGAGCAGTACTTC.

The rearrangement uses TRBV21-1 and TRBJ2-7; the table assigns TRBD1, which was not confirmed against the DNA. TRBV21-1 is noted as a pseudogene. CDR3 length equals 13 residues. The CDR3 sequence is CASVPGFSYEQYF. The CDR3 nucleotides are TGTGCCAGCGTCCCAGGCTTCTCCTACGAGCAGTACTTC.

This chain connects TRBV11-1 to TRBJ1-1; maybe TRBD1 (6 bases). This CDR3 comprises 16 residues. Germline CDR1 and CDR2: SGHAT and FQDESV (reference sequence). V lost 5 bases to trimming and J lost 1 base, with 17 bases between them. DNA of the CDR3: TGTGCCAGCAGCCCGCGGCCGCAAGGGGGGAACACTGAAGCTTTCTTT. Translating gives CASSPRPQGGNTEAFF.